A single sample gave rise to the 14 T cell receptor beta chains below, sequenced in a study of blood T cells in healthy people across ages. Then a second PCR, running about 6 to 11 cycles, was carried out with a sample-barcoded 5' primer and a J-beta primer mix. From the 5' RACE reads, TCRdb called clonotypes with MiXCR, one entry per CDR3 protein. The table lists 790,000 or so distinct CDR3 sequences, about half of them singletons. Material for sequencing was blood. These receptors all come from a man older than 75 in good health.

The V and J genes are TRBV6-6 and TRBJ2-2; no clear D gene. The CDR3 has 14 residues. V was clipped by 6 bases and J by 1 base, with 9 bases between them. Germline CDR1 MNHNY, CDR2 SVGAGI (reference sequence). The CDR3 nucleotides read TGTGCCAGCAGCTACGCTCTGAACACCGGGGAGCTGTTTTTT. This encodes CASSYALNTGELFF.

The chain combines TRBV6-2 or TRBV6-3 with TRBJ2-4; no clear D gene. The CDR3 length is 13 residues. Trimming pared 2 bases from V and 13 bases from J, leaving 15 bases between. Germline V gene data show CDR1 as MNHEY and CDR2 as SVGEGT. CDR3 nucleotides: TGTGCCAGCAGTTACCGAGGATACTACGCGCAGTACTTC. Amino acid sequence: CASSYRGYYAQYF.

CDR3 in DNA: TGTGCCAGCAGCCTTGGGGGGGGAAGGCAGCCCCAGCATTTT. Protein: CASSLGGGRQPQHF. This sequence joins TRBV5-6 and TRBJ1-5; D possibly corresponds to TRBD1 (5 bases). The germline CDR1 and CDR2 sequences are SGHDT and YYEEEE. The CDR3 runs 14 residues. V was pared by 4 bases and J by 7 bases, with 15 bases between.

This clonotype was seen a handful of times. Written as DNA, the CDR3 is TGTGCCAGCAGCGACCGGAAGAACTATGGCTACACCTTC. Translating it yields CASSDRKNYGYTF. The chain has TRBV5-6 and TRBJ1-2, with no clear D. Germline loops: CDR1 SGHDT, CDR2 YYEEEE. CDR3 length: 13 residues. Between the trimmed V and J ends, which lost 4 bases and 2 bases, there was a span of 9 bases.

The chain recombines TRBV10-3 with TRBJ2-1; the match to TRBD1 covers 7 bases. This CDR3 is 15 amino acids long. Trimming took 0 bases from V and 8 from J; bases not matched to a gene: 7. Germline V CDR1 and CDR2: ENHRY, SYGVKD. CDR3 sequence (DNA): TGTGCCATCAGTGAGTCTACAGGGGCCCGGGATGAGCAGTTCTTC. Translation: CAISESTGARDEQFF.

CDR3 DNA sequence: TGTGCCAGCAGCTTAGAGGAAGATACGCAGTATTTT. It encodes CASSLEEDTQYF. V usage is TRBV11-3 and J usage is TRBJ2-3; D remains unclear. The V gene's germline CDR1 is SGHNT and CDR2 YENEEA. V was cut by 0 bases and J by 5 bases, with 3 bases left in between. The CDR3 length is 12 residues.

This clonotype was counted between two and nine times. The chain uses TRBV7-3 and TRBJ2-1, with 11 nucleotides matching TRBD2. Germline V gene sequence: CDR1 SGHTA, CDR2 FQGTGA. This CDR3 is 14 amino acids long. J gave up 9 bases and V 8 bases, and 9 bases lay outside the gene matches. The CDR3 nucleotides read TGTGCCAGCGGGAACCTAGCGGGAGGAGGTGAGCAGTTCTTC. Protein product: CASGNLAGGGEQFF.

CDR3 in amino acids: CASRTTADYTF. The CDR3 DNA reads as TGCGCCAGCCGGACGACTGCTGACTACACCTTC. The chain employs TRBV5-1 and TRBJ1-2, with D unclear. In germline, CDR1 is SGHRS, CDR2 YFSETQ. V was shortened by 7 bases and J by 10 bases, with 14 bases between the two germline ends. The CDR3 is 11 residues long.

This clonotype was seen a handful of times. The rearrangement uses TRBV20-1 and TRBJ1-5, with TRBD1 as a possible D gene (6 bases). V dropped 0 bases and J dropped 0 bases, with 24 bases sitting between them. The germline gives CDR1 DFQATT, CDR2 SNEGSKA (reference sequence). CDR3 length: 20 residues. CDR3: CSARDRSRGRGGSSNQPQHF. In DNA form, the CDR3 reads TGCAGTGCTAGAGACCGATCCCGGGGCAGGGGAGGATCTAGCAATCAGCCCCAGCATTTT.

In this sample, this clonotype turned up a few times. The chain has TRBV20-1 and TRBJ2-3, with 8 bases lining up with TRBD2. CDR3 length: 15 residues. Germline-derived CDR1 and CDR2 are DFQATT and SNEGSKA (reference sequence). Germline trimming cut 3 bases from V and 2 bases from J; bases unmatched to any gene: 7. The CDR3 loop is CSARPQRENTDTQYF. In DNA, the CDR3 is TGCAGTGCTAGGCCCCAGCGGGAGAACACAGATACGCAGTATTTT.

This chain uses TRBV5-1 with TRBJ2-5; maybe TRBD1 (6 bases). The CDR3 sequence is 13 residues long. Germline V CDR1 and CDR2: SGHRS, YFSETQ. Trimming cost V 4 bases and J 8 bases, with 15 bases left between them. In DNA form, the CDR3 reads TGCGCCAGCAGCGGAGGACAGCAAGTTACCCAGTACTTC. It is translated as CASSGGQQVTQYF. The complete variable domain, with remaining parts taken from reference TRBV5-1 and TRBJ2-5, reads KAGVTQTPRYLIKTRGQQVTLSCSPISGHRSVSWYQQTPGQGLQFLFEYFSETQRNKGNFPGRFSGRQFSNSRSEMNVSTLELGDSALYLCASSGGQQVTQYFGPGTRLLVL.

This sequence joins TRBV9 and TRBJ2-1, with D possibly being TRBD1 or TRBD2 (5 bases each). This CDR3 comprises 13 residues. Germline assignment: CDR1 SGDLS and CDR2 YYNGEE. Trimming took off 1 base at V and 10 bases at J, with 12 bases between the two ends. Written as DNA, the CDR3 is TGTGCCAGCAGCGTACGCGGGTCAGGGGAGCAGTTCTTC. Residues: CASSVRGSGEQFF.

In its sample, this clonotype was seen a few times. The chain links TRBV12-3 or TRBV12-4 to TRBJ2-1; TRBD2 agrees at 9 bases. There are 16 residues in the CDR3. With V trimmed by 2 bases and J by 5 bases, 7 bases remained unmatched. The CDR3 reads CASSLSPTSGHNEQFF. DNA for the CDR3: TGTGCCAGCAGTTTATCCCCGACTAGCGGACACAATGAGCAGTTCTTC.

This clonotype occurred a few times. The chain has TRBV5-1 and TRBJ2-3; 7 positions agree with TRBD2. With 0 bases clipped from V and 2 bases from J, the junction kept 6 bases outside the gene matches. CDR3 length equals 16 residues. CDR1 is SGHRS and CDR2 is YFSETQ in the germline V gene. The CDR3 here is CASSLEVAGTTDTQYF. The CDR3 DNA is TGCGCCAGCAGCTTGGAGGTAGCGGGTACCACAGATACGCAGTATTTT.